The 20 T cell receptor beta chains below all came from one sample that was sequenced in a study of human thymus T cells. TCRdb's table, derived via immunoSEQ multiplex PCR, lists solely in-frame clones and lacks some. Seen here are about 43,000 clones, approximately 95% observed once, and the top ten hold about 0.16%. Sequenced: blood. These receptors all come from a girl under three years old with a congenital heart defect but otherwise immunologically healthy.

This clone was counted between two and nine times. CDR3 residues: CASTLQGLSNQPQHF. CDR3 nucleotide sequence: TGTGCCAGTACCCTACAGGGTCTCAGCAATCAGCCCCAGCATTTT. V is TRBV19 and J is TRBJ1-5; D is possibly TRBD1 (6 bases). This CDR3 is built from 15 residues. Germline lookup yields CDR1 LNHDA and CDR2 SQIVND (reference sequence). V lost 7 bases to trimming and J lost 1 base, with 14 bases between them.

This sequence joins TRBV13 and TRBJ2-1; 11 bases are shared with TRBD2. CDR1 and CDR2 (germline): PRHDT, FYEKMQ (reference sequence). The CDR3 sequence is 18 residues long. Unmatched junction bases numbered 9, after V lost 1 base and J lost 4 bases. This CDR3 reads CASSLDPPGTSGYNEQFF. Here the CDR3 DNA reads TGTGCCAGCAGCTTAGACCCCCCCGGGACTAGCGGATACAATGAGCAGTTCTTC.

This chain links TRBV28 with TRBJ2-7, with D possibly TRBD2 on 5 matching bases. CDR3 length equals 13 residues. V was clipped by 5 bases and J by 0 bases, with 8 bases between them. Germline CDR1 reads MDHEN; CDR2 reads SYDVKM. This CDR3 is CASSVAPSYEQYF. CDR3 sequence (DNA): TGTGCCAGCAGTGTAGCGCCCTCCTACGAGCAGTACTTC.

This chain joins TRBV19 and TRBJ1-2; possibly TRBD1 for D (6 bases). The CDR3 sequence is 15 residues long. CDR1 is LNHDA and CDR2 is SQIVND in the germline V gene (reference sequence). V dropped 2 bases and J dropped 6 bases, with 16 bases sitting between them. CDR3 loop: CASSIFDRQPDGYTF. The CDR3 coding sequence is TGTGCCAGTAGTATATTTGACAGGCAACCCGATGGCTACACCTTC.

The rearrangement uses TRBV7-9 and TRBJ2-3, with 7 bases lining up with TRBD1. The germline gives CDR1 SEHNR, CDR2 FQNEAQ (reference sequence). This CDR3 is built from 17 residues. Losses at the gene ends were 2 bases for V and 1 base for J; bases not matched to a gene: 9. The CDR3 protein is CASSLRPRGQGTDTQYF. In DNA, the CDR3 is TGTGCCAGCAGCTTACGGCCCCGAGGACAGGGCACAGATACGCAGTATTTT.

The J gene is TRBJ1-1, the V gene TRBV28, with a possible D match to TRBD1 (6 bases). Looked up from germline, CDR1 is MDHEN and CDR2 is SYDVKM. The CDR3 is 15 amino acids. Trimming stripped 4 bases from V and 1 base from J, with 13 bases between. The CDR3 here is CASSSPGAPNTEAFF. The CDR3 coding sequence is TGTGCCAGCAGTTCGCCAGGGGCCCCGAACACTGAAGCTTTCTTT.

The DNA of the CDR3 is TGTGCCAGCAGCCCGGGCCGCGTGAGAACTAATGAAAAACTGTTTTTT. Protein sequence: CASSPGRVRTNEKLFF. This rearrangement joins TRBV7-2 to TRBJ1-4; D gene ambiguous. The CDR3 spans 16 residues. Trimming took 5 bases from V and 1 from J, leaving 14 bases between them. Germline loops: CDR1 SGHTA, CDR2 FQGNSA.

The chain combines TRBV4-1 with TRBJ2-1; a possible D gene is TRBD1 (6 bases). Trimming pared 3 bases from V and 8 bases from J, leaving 14 bases between. Per the germline V gene, CDR1 is MGHRA and CDR2 is YSYEKL. CDR3 size: 14 residues. CDR3 sequence (DNA): TGCGCCAGCAGCCACTCAAGAGGGGGAGATGAGCAGTTCTTC. Translated, it gives CASSHSRGGDEQFF.

CDR3 sequence reads: CASRGLAPSYNEQFF. The CDR3 nucleotides are TGTGCCAGCAGGGGCCTAGCGCCGTCCTACAATGAGCAGTTCTTC. V usage is TRBV6-1 and J usage is TRBJ2-1; tentative D call: TRBD2 (6 bases). The CDR3 sequence is 15 residues long. Germline assignment: CDR1 MNHNS and CDR2 SASEGT. Trimming removed 6 bases at V and 1 base at J, with 13 bases between.

This chain joins TRBV7-6 and TRBJ2-2, with TRBD1 matching 9 bases. Per germline, CDR1 SGHVS and CDR2 FNYEAQ. This CDR3 is 17 amino acids long. Trimming at V came to 5 bases and at J to 0 bases, leaving 7 bases not matched to a gene. As DNA, the CDR3 is TGTGCCAGCAGCCCTGGGACAGGGAGACCGAACACCGGGGAGCTGTTTTTT. This gives the protein CASSPGTGRPNTGELFF.

The genes are TRBV11-2 and TRBJ2-2; TRBD2 might be the D (6 bases). CDR1 and CDR2 (germline): SGHAT, FQNNGV. V lost 0 bases to trimming and J lost 5 bases, with 19 bases between them. The CDR3 length is 18 residues. The CDR3 spells CASSLDLWGWGGTGELFF. The CDR3 bases are TGTGCCAGCAGCTTAGATCTGTGGGGCTGGGGAGGAACCGGGGAGCTGTTTTTT.

The chain couples TRBV4-1 to TRBJ2-5; no clear D. From germline, CDR1 is MGHRA and CDR2 YSYEKL. The CDR3 has 13 residues. The V gene lost 1 base and the J gene lost 7 bases, with 10 bases spanning the gap. CDR3 protein: CASSQATLGTQYF. The CDR3 DNA sequence: TGCGCCAGCAGCCAAGCAACCCTAGGGACCCAGTACTTC.

The gene calls are TRBV9 and TRBJ1-2, with 7 bases lining up with TRBD1. There are 13 residues in the CDR3. Germline V lookup: CDR1 SGDLS, CDR2 YYNGEE. V was clipped by 3 bases and J by 7 bases; unmatched bases: 6. DNA for the CDR3: TGTGCCAGCAGCGAACGACAGGGCGGTGGCTACACCTTC. Amino acids: CASSERQGGGYTF.

This chain links TRBV19 with TRBJ2-7, with 8 bases aligning to TRBD1. The CDR3 length is 17 residues. With V trimmed by 10 bases and J by 5 bases, 22 bases remained unmatched. The germline CDR1 and CDR2 sequences are LNHDA and SQIVND (reference sequence). The CDR3 loop is CATSGYPRDRRGDEQYF. The CDR3 DNA sequence: TGTGCCACCTCAGGTTACCCCCGGGACAGGAGAGGAGACGAGCAGTACTTC. The full variable domain, its missing parts supplied by reference TRBV19 and TRBJ2-7, is DGGITQSPKYLFRKEGQNVTLSCEQNLNHDAMYWYRQDPGQGLRLIYYSQIVNDFQKGDIAEGYSVSREKKESFPLTVTSAQKNPTAFYLCATSGYPRDRRGDEQYFGPGTRLTVT.

This chain connects TRBV18 to TRBJ2-7, with 11 bases matching TRBD2. This CDR3 contains 15 residues. V gave up 5 bases and J gave up 2 bases; unmatched junction bases: 5. From germline, CDR1 is KGHSH and CDR2 LQKENI. CDR3 sequence reads: CASSALAGAAYEQYF. The CDR3, as DNA: TGTGCCAGCTCAGCACTAGCGGGAGCCGCCTACGAGCAGTACTTC.

The V call is TRBV2, the J call TRBJ1-1, with TRBD1 matching over 9 bases. CDR3 length equals 15 residues. The germline V gene has CDR1 SNHLY and CDR2 FYNNEI. The ends lost 8 bases at V and 0 bases at J; junction bases unmatched: 7. CDR3 DNA: TGTGCCAGCGTGGGACAGGGAAGTATGAACACTGAAGCTTTCTTT. Amino acid sequence: CASVGQGSMNTEAFF.

With regard to this clone: This sample also contains other DNA sequences that code for the same CDR3. The V call is TRBV20-1, the J call TRBJ2-5; tentatively, D is TRBD2 (6 bases). Germline loops: CDR1 DFQATT, CDR2 SNEGSKA (reference sequence). There are 11 residues in the CDR3. Trimming removed 3 bases at V and 4 bases at J, with 6 bases between. The CDR3 region has the DNA TGCAGTGCTAGCGGGAGAGAGACCCAGTACTTC. This translates into CSASGRETQYF.

The chain combines TRBV18 with TRBJ2-2; 9 nucleotides line up with TRBD2. This CDR3 is 16 amino acids long. V shed 3 bases, J shed 10 bases, and the junction held 12 bases outside the gene matches. In germline, CDR1 is KGHSH, CDR2 LQKENI. The chain's CDR3 is CASSPSRATSGVELFF. For the CDR3, the DNA is TGTGCCAGCTCACCTTCCCGTGCGACTAGCGGCGTGGAGCTGTTTTTT.

The rearrangement links TRBV5-1 to TRBJ2-5; TRBD2 matches at 8 bases. The CDR3 is made up of 14 amino acids. Germline CDR1 SGHRS, CDR2 YFSETQ. V lost 5 bases, J lost 4 bases, and 7 bases stayed unmatched. CDR3 in amino acids: CASRRGVVGETQYF. The CDR3 coding sequence is TGCGCCAGCAGGCGGGGGGTAGTGGGAGAGACCCAGTACTTC.

The chain combines TRBV27 with TRBJ2-1; 12 nucleotides align to TRBD2. The V segment lost 3 bases and the J segment 4 bases; nucleotides outside the gene matches: 10. The CDR3 loop spans 18 amino acids. CDR1 MNHEY and CDR2 SMNVEV come from the germline V gene (reference sequence). The DNA of the CDR3 is TGTGCCAGCAGTTTGCTAGCGGGAGGGCCGGCGTTGTACAATGAGCAGTTCTTC. Amino acid sequence: CASSLLAGGPALYNEQFF.